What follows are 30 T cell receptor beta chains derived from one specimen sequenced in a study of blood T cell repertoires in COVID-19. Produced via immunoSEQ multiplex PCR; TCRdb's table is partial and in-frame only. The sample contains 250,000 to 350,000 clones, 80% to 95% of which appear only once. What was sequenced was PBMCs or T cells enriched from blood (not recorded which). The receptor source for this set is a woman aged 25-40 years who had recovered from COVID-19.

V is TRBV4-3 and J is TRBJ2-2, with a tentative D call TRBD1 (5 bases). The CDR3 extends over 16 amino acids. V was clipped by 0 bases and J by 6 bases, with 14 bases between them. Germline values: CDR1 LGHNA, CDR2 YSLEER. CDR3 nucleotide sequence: TGCGCCAGCAGCCAAGATCAGGGTTTCCTGGCCGGGGAGCTGTTTTTT. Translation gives CASSQDQGFLAGELFF.

CDR3 region: CASSSTTGKGKGNGYTF. As DNA, the CDR3 is TGTGCCAGCAGTTCAACCACAGGGAAGGGCAAAGGGAATGGCTACACCTTC. This chain links TRBV28 with TRBJ1-2, with a tentative D call TRBD1 (6 bases). The V and J ends lost 4 bases and 6 bases respectively, with 24 bases between them. Germline V gene data show CDR1 as MDHEN and CDR2 as SYDVKM. This CDR3 spans 17 amino acids.

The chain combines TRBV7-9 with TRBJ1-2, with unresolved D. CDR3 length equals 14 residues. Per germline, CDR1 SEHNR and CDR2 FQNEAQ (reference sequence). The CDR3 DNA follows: TGTGCTGTGATCCAGGCCCTGCGGGACTATGGCTACACCTTC. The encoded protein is CAVIQALRDYGYTF.

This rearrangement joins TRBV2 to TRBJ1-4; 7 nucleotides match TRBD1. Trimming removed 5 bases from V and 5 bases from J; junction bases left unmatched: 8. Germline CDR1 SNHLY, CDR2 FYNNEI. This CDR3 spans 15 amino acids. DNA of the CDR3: TGTGCCAGCAGTTCCCTGACAGGGATGAATGAAAAACTGTTTTTT. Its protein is CASSSLTGMNEKLFF.

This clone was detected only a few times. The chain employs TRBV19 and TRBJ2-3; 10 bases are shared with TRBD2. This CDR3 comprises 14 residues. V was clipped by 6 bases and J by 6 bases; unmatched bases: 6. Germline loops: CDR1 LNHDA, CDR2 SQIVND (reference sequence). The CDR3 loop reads CASSLAGDTDTQYF. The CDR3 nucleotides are TGTGCCAGTAGCCTAGCGGGAGATACGGATACGCAGTATTTT.

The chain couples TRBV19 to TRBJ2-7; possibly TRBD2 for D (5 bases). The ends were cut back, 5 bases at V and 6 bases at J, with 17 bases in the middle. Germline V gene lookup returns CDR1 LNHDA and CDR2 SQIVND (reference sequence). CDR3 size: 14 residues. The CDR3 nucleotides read TGTGCCAGTAGTCCCAGGACCGGGGTTGGCGAGCAGTACTTC. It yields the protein CASSPRTGVGEQYF.

CDR3 protein: CASSYGLATSTDTQYF. The CDR3, as DNA: TGTGCCAGCAGCTACGGACTAGCGACTAGCACAGATACGCAGTATTTT. This chain links TRBV7-8 with TRBJ2-3; 9 nucleotides match TRBD2. V lost 4 bases, J lost 0 bases, and 5 bases stayed unmatched. CDR1 and CDR2 (germline): SGHVS, FQNEAQ. The CDR3 is 16 residues long.

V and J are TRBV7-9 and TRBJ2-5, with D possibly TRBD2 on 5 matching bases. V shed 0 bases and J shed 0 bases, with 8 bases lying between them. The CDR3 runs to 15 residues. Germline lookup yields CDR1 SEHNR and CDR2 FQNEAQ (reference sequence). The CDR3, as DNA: TGTGCCAGCAGCTTAGCGGGAGCCAACCAAGAGACCCAGTACTTC. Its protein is CASSLAGANQETQYF.

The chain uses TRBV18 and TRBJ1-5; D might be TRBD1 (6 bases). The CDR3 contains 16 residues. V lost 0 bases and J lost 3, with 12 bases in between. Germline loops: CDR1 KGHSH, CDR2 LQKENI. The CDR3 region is CASSPPGGKVNQPQHF. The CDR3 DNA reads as TGTGCCAGCTCACCACCTGGGGGCAAGGTCAATCAGCCCCAGCATTTT.

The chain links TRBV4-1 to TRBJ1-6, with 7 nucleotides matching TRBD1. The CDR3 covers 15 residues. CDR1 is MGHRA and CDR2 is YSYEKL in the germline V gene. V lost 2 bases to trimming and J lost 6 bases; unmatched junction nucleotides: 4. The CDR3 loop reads CASSQLTGVNSPLHF. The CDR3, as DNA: TGCGCCAGCAGCCAACTAACAGGGGTTAATTCACCCCTCCACTTT.

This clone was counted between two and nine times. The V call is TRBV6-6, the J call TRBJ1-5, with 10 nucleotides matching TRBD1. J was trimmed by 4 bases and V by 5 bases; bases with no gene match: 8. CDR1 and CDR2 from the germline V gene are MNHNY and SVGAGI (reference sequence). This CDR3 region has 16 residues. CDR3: CASSRQGAGINQPQHF. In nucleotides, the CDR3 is TGTGCCAGCAGTCGACAGGGGGCGGGCATTAATCAGCCCCAGCATTTT.

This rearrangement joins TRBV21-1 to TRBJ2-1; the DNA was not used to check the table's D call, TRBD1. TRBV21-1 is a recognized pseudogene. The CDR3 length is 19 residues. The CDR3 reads CASSKDRDRGILNYNEQFF. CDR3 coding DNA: TGTGCCAGCAGCAAAGACCGGGACAGGGGGATTCTCAACTACAATGAGCAGTTCTTC.

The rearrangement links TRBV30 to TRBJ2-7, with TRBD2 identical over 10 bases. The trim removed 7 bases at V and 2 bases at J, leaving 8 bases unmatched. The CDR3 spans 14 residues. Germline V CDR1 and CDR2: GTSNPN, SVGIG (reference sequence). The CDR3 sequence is CAFRGAGGTYEQYF. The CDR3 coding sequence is TGTGCCTTCCGAGGAGCGGGGGGGACCTACGAGCAGTACTTC.

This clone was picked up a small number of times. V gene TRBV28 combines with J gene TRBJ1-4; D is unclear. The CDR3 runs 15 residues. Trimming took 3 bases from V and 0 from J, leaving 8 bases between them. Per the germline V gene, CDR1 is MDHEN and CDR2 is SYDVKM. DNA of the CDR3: TGTGCCAGCAGTTTCTTACAGTCAACTAATGAAAAACTGTTTTTT. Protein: CASSFLQSTNEKLFF.

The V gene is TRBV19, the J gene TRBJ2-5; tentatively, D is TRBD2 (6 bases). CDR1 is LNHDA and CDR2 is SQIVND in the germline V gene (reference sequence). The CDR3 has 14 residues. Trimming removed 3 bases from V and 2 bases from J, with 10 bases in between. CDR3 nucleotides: TGTGCCAGTAGTATCGGCGGGGATCAAGAGACCCAGTACTTC. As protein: CASSIGGDQETQYF.

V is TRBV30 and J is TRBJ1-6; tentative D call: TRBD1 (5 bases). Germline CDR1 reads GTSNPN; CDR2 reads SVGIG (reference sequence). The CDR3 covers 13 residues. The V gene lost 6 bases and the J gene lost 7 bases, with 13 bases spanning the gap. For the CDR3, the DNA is TGTGCCTGTGGCGGGGCTGGCAATTCACCCCTCCACTTT. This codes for CACGGAGNSPLHF.

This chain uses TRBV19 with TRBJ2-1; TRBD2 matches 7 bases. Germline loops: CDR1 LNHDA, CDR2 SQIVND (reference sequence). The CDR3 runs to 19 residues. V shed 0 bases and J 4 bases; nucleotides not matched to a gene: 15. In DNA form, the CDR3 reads TGTGCCAGTAGTATAGATCTCGTGATAGCGGGCCAAGAGTACAATGAGCAGTTCTTC. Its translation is CASSIDLVIAGQEYNEQFF.

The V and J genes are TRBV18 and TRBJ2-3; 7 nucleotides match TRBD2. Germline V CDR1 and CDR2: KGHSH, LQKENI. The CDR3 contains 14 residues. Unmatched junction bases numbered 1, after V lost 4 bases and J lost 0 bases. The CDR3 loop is CASSLRESTDTQYF. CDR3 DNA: TGTGCCAGCTCACTGCGGGAGAGCACAGATACGCAGTATTTT.

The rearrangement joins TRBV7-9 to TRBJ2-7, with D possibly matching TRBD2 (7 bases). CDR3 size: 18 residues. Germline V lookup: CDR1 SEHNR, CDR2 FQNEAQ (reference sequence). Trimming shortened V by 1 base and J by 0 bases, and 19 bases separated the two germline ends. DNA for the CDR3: TGTGCCAGCAGCTTAGGAGATTTTGGGGGGGCTAACTCCTACGAGCAGTACTTC. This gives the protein CASSLGDFGGANSYEQYF.

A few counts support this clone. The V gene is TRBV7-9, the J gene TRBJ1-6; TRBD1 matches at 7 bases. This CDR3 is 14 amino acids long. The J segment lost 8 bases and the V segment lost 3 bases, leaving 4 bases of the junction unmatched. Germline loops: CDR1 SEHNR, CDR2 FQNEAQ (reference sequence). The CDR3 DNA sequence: TGTGCCAGCAGCTTTCAGGGGGTGTATTCACCCCTCCACTTT. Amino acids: CASSFQGVYSPLHF.

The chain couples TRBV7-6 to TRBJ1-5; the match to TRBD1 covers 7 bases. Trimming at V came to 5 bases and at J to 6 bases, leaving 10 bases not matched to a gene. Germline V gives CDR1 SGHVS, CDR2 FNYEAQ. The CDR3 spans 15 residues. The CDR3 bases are TGTGCCAGCAGCGAGACAGGGCGGGGGGTTCAGCCCCAGCATTTT. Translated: CASSETGRGVQPQHF.

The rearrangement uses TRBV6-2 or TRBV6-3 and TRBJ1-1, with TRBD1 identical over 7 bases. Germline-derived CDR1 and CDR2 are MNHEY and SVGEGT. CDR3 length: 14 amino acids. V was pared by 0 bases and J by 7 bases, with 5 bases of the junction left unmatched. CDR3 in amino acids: CASSYSTGKFEAFF. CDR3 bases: TGTGCCAGCAGTTACTCGACAGGGAAGTTTGAAGCTTTCTTT.

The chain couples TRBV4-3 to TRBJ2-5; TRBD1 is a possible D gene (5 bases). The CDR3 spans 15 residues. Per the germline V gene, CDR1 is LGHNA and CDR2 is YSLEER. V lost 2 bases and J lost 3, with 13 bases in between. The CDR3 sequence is CASSQSPDSKETQYF. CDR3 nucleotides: TGCGCCAGCAGCCAATCCCCCGACAGTAAAGAGACCCAGTACTTC.

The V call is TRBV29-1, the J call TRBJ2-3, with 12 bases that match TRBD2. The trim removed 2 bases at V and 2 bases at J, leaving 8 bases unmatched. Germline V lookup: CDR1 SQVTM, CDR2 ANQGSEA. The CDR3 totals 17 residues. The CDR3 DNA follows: TGCAGCGTTGAACGACTAGCGGGAGTCCGGGACACAGATACGCAGTATTTT. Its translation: CSVERLAGVRDTDTQYF.

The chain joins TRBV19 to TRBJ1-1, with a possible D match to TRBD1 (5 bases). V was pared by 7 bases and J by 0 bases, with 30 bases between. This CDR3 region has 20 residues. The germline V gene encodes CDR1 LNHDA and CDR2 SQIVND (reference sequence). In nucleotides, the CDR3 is TGTGCCAGTATTTCCCTGAAAATGGTCAGGGATGGCCTCATGAACACTGAAGCTTTCTTT. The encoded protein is CASISLKMVRDGLMNTEAFF.

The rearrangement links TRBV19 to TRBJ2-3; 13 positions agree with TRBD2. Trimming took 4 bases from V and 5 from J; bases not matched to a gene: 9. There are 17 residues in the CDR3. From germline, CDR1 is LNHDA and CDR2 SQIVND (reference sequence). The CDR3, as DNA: TGTGCCAGTAGTAAAAAACTAGCGGGAGGGCGGGGAGATACGCAGTATTTT. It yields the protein CASSKKLAGGRGDTQYF. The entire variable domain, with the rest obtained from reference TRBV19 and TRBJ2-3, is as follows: DGGITQSPKYLFRKEGQNVTLSCEQNLNHDAMYWYRQDPGQGLRLIYYSQIVNDFQKGDIAEGYSVSREKKESFPLTVTSAQKNPTAFYLCASSKKLAGGRGDTQYFGPGTRLTVL.

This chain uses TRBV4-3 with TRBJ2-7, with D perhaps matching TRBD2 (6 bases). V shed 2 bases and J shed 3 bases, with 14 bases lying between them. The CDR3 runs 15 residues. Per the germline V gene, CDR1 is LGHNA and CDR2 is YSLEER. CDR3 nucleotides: TGCGCCAGCAGCCAAAGTCGCGCGGGAATCTACGAGCAGTACTTC. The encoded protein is CASSQSRAGIYEQYF.

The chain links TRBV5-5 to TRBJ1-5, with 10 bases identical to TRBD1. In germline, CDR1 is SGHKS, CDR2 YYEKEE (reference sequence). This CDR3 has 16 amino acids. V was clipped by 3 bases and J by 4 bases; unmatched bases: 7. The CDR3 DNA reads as TGTGCCAGCAGCTACGAACCGGGACAGGGGAATCAGCCCCAGCATTTT. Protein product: CASSYEPGQGNQPQHF.

CDR3 in amino acids: CASSLGRGVYKAFF. The CDR3 region has the DNA TGCGCCAGCAGCTTGGGCAGGGGGGTTTATAAAGCTTTCTTT. The V gene is TRBV5-1, the J gene TRBJ1-1, with TRBD1 matching over 7 bases. The V and J ends lost 0 bases and 9 bases, in that order; junction bases with no gene match: 8. The CDR3 is 14 amino acids. Germline V gene lookup returns CDR1 SGHRS and CDR2 YFSETQ.

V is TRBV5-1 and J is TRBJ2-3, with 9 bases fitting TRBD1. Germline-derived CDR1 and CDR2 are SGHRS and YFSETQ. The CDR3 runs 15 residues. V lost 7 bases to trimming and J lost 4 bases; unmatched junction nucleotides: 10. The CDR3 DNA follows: TGCGCCAGCTCACCCGGGACAGGGTTTCCAGATACGCAGTATTTT. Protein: CASSPGTGFPDTQYF.